This T cell receptor (beta chain) was identified in a study of shared clonotypes between healthy human individuals (dated by TCRdb to about 2020). For the wider study: The cohort comprised a couple of women and three men aged 18 to 49 years. Blood TCR repertoires of 5 or 6 healthy adults were deeply sequenced to estimate repertoire size and the extent of clonotype sharing between individuals. Leukapheresis yielded between about 0.85 and 10 billion PBMCs per donor. Per donor, three plates each were used for CD4 naive and CD4 memory, two for CD8 naive, and one for CD8 memory. Different laboratories and diverse techniques were used to prepare libraries and sequence TCR repertoires, to increase sequencing depth and limit assay-specific biases. Broad study findings and their caveats: Pairwise subsampling led to the expectation that sequencing depth would affect the degree of clonotype sharing among donors. Incomplete sequencing was indicated by rarefaction of sorted-subset datasets, despite the large sequencing depth. Higher generation probabilities were observed for clonotypes shared by all four sorted-subset donors than for non-shared clonotypes. Larger estimated clonotype richness was generally found for naive subsets than for memory subsets. When several donors were compared, the shared fraction of clonotypes was 5% to 6.5% for naive CD4, around 4% for naive CD8, 2% to 2.5% for memory CD4, and 0.4% for memory CD8. Because the study included only a small number of donors, the genetic and exposure-history diversity represented was limited. Sampling was restricted to blood, and TCR repertoires in tissue are likely to differ from TCR repertoires in blood.

A word on this clone: Its target antigen remains unknown. No base qualities exist here, and no much larger clone lies one base off it.

At the junction V is shortened by 0 bases and J by 4 bases, with 13 bases in between. Reading from cysteine to phenylalanine, the CDR3 counts 15 amino acids. The read is trimmed to its CDR3 DNA, 45 bases read in frame from base 1. The germline V gene encodes CDR1 SGHVS and CDR2 FQNEAQ. TCR CDR3 regions were amplified from genomic DNA by multiplex PCR using the deep immunoSEQ assay. Genomic DNA extracted from each cell subset was distributed evenly over all wells of several immunoSEQ 96-well plates, and each plate served as one replicate. For sorted subsets, roughly 190 ng of genomic DNA, equivalent to 25,000 to 35,000 T cell genomes, went into each replicate PCR. Purified libraries were quantified with a Qubit 3.0 fluorometer, sized on a Bioanalyzer 2100, and re-quantified with the KAPA Library Quantification kit. Each immunoSEQ 96-well plate was sequenced on its own single-read 150-cycle Illumina NextSeq 550 flow cell. Concerning the study's data processing: Because the immunoSEQ output included only junctional sequences and no quality scores, the filtering could not be the same as the filtering used for full-length reads. Sequences were annotated with PyIR, a Python wrapper for IgBLAST v1.9, and V/J genes and CDR3 were assigned using IMGT germline references. Reads with weak V/J assignments (E-value above 1e-6), missing CDR3, stop codons, out-of-frame junctions, or ambiguous translated residues were removed. V3J clonotypes were defined as sequences sharing the same inferred V gene, J gene, and CDR3 amino acid sequence. Percentage overlap between repertoires was calculated by dividing the number of shared unique clonotypes by the size of the smaller repertoire. Three approaches were used to assess repertoire richness: RTK rarefaction, the Chao1 estimator, and Recon v2.1 estimates of unobserved clonotypes. For all TCRbeta clonotypes obtained by the gDNA method from a few donors, generation probabilities were computed with OLGA. Imported from immuneACCESS, the table was reduced by TCRdb to in-frame sequences with V and J called. These copies leave out some clones; in studies compared against another copy, an unresolved V gene accounts for under half, and the cause of the remainder is not known. V, J and clone size derive from that table, while D and trimming were established from the DNA sequence. For this sample there are 100,000 or so clones; approximately 70% appear just once. Of the sample, approximately 23% is held by the ten largest clones.

Donors were healthy HIV-negative adults with no recently reported acute infections or vaccinations. Every donor was a Caucasian adult residing in Nashville, Tennessee, USA. CD8 memory samples consisted of magnetically selected CD45RO+ cells combined with CCR7-negative CD45RA+ effector memory (TemRA) cells. After blood collection by leukapheresis, PBMCs were isolated using Ficoll-Histopaque density gradient centrifugation and then cryopreserved in the vapor phase of liquid nitrogen. Analytical flow cytometry was used to check the purity and quantity of every magnetically sorted T cell population. Each sorted fraction had its genomic DNA isolated and then quantified by UV absorbance on a Nanodrop 2000c.

The chain links TRBV7-8 with TRBJ2-7, with the D gene not confidently named. This TCR was sampled from a woman in her 30s in good health. What was sequenced was memory CD8+ T cells sorted from blood. Sample cell subset or site, as interpreted from the label and publication: CD45RO+ cells pooled with CCR7-negative TemRA cells. In nucleotides, the sequence is TGTGCCAGCAGCTTAGCGGGTGGACCCGTGTACGAGCAGTACTTC. This yields the protein CASSLAGGPVYEQYF.